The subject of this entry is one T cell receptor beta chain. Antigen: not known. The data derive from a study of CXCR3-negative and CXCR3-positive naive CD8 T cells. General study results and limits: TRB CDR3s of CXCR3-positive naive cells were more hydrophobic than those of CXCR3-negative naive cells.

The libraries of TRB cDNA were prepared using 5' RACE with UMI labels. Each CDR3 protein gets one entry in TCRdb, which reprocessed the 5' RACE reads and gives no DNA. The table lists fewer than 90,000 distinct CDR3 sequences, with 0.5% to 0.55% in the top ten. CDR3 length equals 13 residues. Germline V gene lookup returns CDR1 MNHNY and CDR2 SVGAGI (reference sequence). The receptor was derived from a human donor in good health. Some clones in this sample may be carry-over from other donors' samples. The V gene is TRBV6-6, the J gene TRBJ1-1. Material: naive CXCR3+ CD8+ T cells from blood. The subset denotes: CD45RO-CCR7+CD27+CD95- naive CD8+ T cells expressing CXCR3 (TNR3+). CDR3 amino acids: CASRIDRNTEAFF.